This TCR beta chain was recovered during a study of cytomegalovirus exposure and HLA in healthy donors. Study results and caveats: In vitro testing confirmed three CMV-associated chains as specific for CMV antigens. The authors later linked a missense DCLRE1C variant to TCR beta V- and J-gene trimming. The investigators catalogued 150 to 200 TCR beta chains as cytomegalovirus-associated. Most TCR beta V segments were productive about 87% or about 30% of the time in an earlier analysis.

Researchers ran the PCR with 60 Vbeta and 13 Jbeta primers. The assay was immunoSEQ multiplex PCR, and TCRdb's table has in-frame clones only and misses some. The profile shows about 190,000 clones, approximately 11% of them singletons. There are 15 residues in the CDR3. Germline trimming cut 4 bases from V and 3 bases from J; bases unmatched to any gene: 9. Germline lookup yields CDR1 MNHEY and CDR2 SVGAGI. The sample holds a few counts of this clone. The antigen remains unidentified. The chain couples TRBV6-5 to TRBJ2-7; 7 positions match TRBD2. The TCR was taken from a man aged 50 to 60 in good health and CMV-seropositive. The sequencing sample was made of PBMCs. Written as DNA, the CDR3 is TGTGCCAGCAGTTCCGCTGGGGGGGTGCTCTACGAGCAGTACTTC. As protein: CASSSAGGVLYEQYF.